This T cell receptor (beta chain) was found in a study of CD8 T cells in ankylosing spondylitis. This clonotype was found many times. Its cognate antigen is unknown. This CDR3 comprises 15 residues. V shed 1 base, J shed 5 bases, and the junction held 5 bases outside the gene matches. Libraries for TCR beta were made by quantitative 5'-RACE with molecular barcodes. TCRdb reprocessed the 5' RACE reads via MiXCR and lists one record per CDR3 protein. Of 200,000 to 300,000 distinct CDR3 sequences listed, under 30% are singletons. The study, taken as a whole, reports: Some of the motif variants had earlier been found in reactive arthritis patients' fluid and blood.

Sequences were obtained from blood, either unsorted or a sorted T cell fraction (not recorded which). The chain couples TRBV12-3 or TRBV12-4 to TRBJ2-4; 7 bases agree with TRBD1. The sequence was obtained from a male donor with ankylosing spondylitis or in good health (not recorded which). DNA for the CDR3: TGTGCCAGCAGTTTAGTTAACAGGGGCCAAAACATTCAGTACTTC. It yields the protein CASSLVNRGQNIQYF.